Below, 27 T cell receptor beta chains from the same sample are listed, as sequenced in a study of persistence of HIV-infected CD4 T cells. This was the immunoSEQ version 4 assay in survey mode. The protocol was immunoSEQ multiplex PCR, while the TCRdb copy is restricted to in-frame clones and leaves out a portion. This table has about 45,000 clones, about 88% appearing once. Anti-CD3/anti-CD28 beads served as a nonspecific positive control stimulus. CD4+ T cells upregulating both CD40 ligand and CD69 were sorted as responding cells. These TCRs' antigens remain unknown. Sequences were derived from CD4+ T cells sorted from PBMCs after roughly 20-hour stimulation, sampled from a patient who received antiretroviral therapy. The receptors were sampled from an adult woman with HIV who was CMV-seropositive.

This chain uses TRBV29-1 with TRBJ2-7; D might be TRBD1 (5 bases). The CDR3 sequence is 12 residues long. V was shortened by 3 bases and J by 3 bases, with 9 bases between the two germline ends. The germline CDR1 and CDR2 sequences are SQVTM and ANQGSEA. Written as DNA, the CDR3 is TGCAGCGTTGATCAGGGTGGCTACGAGCAGTACTTC. It specifies CSVDQGGYEQYF.

The chain joins TRBV7-8 to TRBJ1-1; D remains ambiguous. Trimming shortened V by 1 base and J by 6 bases, and 9 bases separated the two germline ends. The CDR3 loop spans 13 amino acids. CDR1 and CDR2 (germline): SGHVS, FQNEAQ. For the CDR3, the DNA is TGTGCCAGCAGCTTAGTAGAGGTGGCTGAAGCTTTCTTT. Protein sequence: CASSLVEVAEAFF.

Here the CDR3 DNA reads TGTGCCAGCAGCTATAGGGGTACGGCGGAGCAGTACTTC. Amino acids: CASSYRGTAEQYF. The chain uses TRBV5-8 and TRBJ2-7; D possibly corresponds to TRBD1 (5 bases). Trimming removed 3 bases from V and 7 bases from J, with 14 bases in between. Germline lookup yields CDR1 SGHTS and CDR2 YDEGEE. The CDR3 contains 13 residues.

This sequence joins TRBV2 and TRBJ1-1; D call uncertain. The CDR3 is made up of 13 amino acids. CDR1 SNHLY and CDR2 FYNNEI come from the germline V gene. The V end lost 8 bases, the J end lost 6 bases, and 16 bases lay between the germline ends. The CDR3 region has the DNA TGTGCCAGCCTCGAGGAGCGAGGAGCTGAAGCTTTCTTT. Translation gives CASLEERGAEAFF.

V usage is TRBV6-5 and J usage is TRBJ1-1; the D gene is possibly TRBD1 (5 bases). CDR3 size: 15 residues. The germline gives CDR1 MNHEY, CDR2 SVGAGI. V lost 5 bases, J lost 0 bases, and 13 bases lay in between. CDR3 coding DNA: TGTGCCAGCAGTCCTATTGGGGGGGTGAACACTGAAGCTTTCTTT. Its translation is CASSPIGGVNTEAFF.

J is TRBJ1-6 and V is TRBV6-6; TRBD1 is a possible D gene (5 bases). Germline V gene lookup returns CDR1 MNHNY and CDR2 SVGAGI (reference sequence). Trimming removed 5 bases from V and 0 bases from J, with 11 bases in between. The CDR3 runs to 16 residues. DNA of the CDR3: TGTGCCAGCAGTAGGGACGGAAACTCCTATAATTCACCCCTCCACTTT. As protein: CASSRDGNSYNSPLHF.

This clone was recorded once. The gene calls are TRBV2 and TRBJ1-2; D ambiguous. The CDR3 covers 14 residues. From germline, CDR1 is SNHLY and CDR2 FYNNEI. Trimming cost V 2 bases and J 4 bases, with 11 bases left between them. The CDR3: CASSEIRVPYGYTF. The CDR3 DNA reads TGTGCCAGCAGTGAAATACGGGTTCCCTATGGCTACACCTTC.

The chain recombines TRBV29-1 with TRBJ1-1; D may be TRBD1 (5 bases). This CDR3 region has 14 residues. Germline CDR1 and CDR2: SQVTM and ANQGSEA. V lost 4 bases, J lost 0 bases, and 12 bases lay in between. The CDR3 DNA sequence: TGCAGCGTTGGAGGTGGGGGGATGAACACTGAAGCTTTCTTT. Translated: CSVGGGGMNTEAFF. The full variable domain, rest sourced from reference TRBV29-1 and TRBJ1-1, is SAVISQKPSRDICQRGTSLTIQCQVDSQVTMMFWYRQQPGQSLTLIATANQGSEATYESGFVIDKFPISRPNLTFSTLTVSNMSPEDSSIYLCSVGGGGMNTEAFFGQGTRLTVV.

This clone was found a few times. V and J are TRBV3-1 (or the pseudogene TRBV3-2) and TRBJ1-2, with D possibly TRBD1 on 5 matching bases. V was cut by 6 bases and J by 1 base, with 12 bases left in between. CDR3 length equals 14 residues. Germline V gene lookup returns CDR1 LGHDT and CDR2 YNNKEL (reference sequence). CDR3 protein: CASSTWGGNYGYTF. DNA for the CDR3: TGTGCCAGCAGTACGTGGGGGGGTAACTATGGCTACACCTTC.

The chain is built from TRBV5-1 and TRBJ1-2; 8 nucleotides match TRBD1. Trimming removed 3 bases from V and 3 bases from J; junction bases left unmatched: 4. The V gene's germline CDR1 is SGHRS and CDR2 YFSETQ. This CDR3 comprises 14 residues. CDR3 sequence: CASSSGQAYYGYTF. The CDR3 coding sequence is TGCGCCAGCAGCTCGGGACAGGCCTACTATGGCTACACCTTC.

This rearrangement joins TRBV27 to TRBJ1-2, with a tentative D call TRBD1 (5 bases). CDR3 length equals 13 residues. V was cut by 6 bases and J by 7 bases, with 15 bases left in between. CDR1 is MNHEY and CDR2 is SMNVEV in the germline V gene (reference sequence). CDR3 DNA: TGTGCCAGCAGGTCGACAGAATACCGTGGCTACACCTTC. It translates to CASRSTEYRGYTF.

The chain recombines TRBV19 with TRBJ1-2, with D unresolved. Deletions cut 5 bases from V and 1 base from J, with 11 bases between. CDR1 is LNHDA and CDR2 is SQIVND in the germline V gene (reference sequence). The CDR3 is 14 residues long. The DNA for the CDR3 is TGTGCCAGTAGTTCAGTTAGCAGTAACTATGGCTACACCTTC. This codes for CASSSVSSNYGYTF.

The chain has TRBV3-1 (or the pseudogene TRBV3-2) and TRBJ1-5; no firm D call. The CDR3 is 16 residues long. V was pared by 0 bases and J by 4 bases, with 13 bases between. Germline V gene data show CDR1 as LGHDT and CDR2 as YNNKEL (reference sequence). Here the CDR3 reads CASSQDWSAANQPQHF. In nucleotides, the CDR3 is TGTGCCAGCAGCCAAGACTGGTCGGCAGCAAATCAGCCCCAGCATTTT.

The chain joins TRBV7-8 to TRBJ2-1; the match to TRBD1 covers 8 bases. The CDR3 extends over 17 amino acids. The germline CDR1 and CDR2 sequences are SGHVS and FQNEAQ. V gave up 5 bases and J gave up 8 bases; unmatched junction bases: 17. This CDR3 is CASSATPVRQGLHEQFF. The CDR3 DNA sequence: TGTGCCAGCAGCGCTACCCCGGTGAGACAGGGGTTGCATGAGCAGTTCTTC.

The rearrangement uses TRBV4-1 and TRBJ1-2, with D unresolved. Trimming removed 0 bases from V and 8 bases from J, with 16 bases in between. Germline V gene lookup returns CDR1 MGHRA and CDR2 YSYEKL. The length of the CDR3 is 15 residues. CDR3 sequence reads: CASSQDLGRVGGYTF. CDR3 bases: TGCGCCAGCAGCCAAGATCTAGGTCGAGTTGGAGGCTACACCTTC.

The chain links TRBV6-5 to TRBJ1-3; D is ambiguous. The germline gives CDR1 MNHEY, CDR2 SVGAGI. The CDR3 contains 16 residues. Trimming stripped 0 bases from V and 2 bases from J, with 11 bases between. The CDR3 DNA is TGTGCCAGCAGTTACTCAAGGAGGGCGGCTGGAAACACCATATATTTT. As protein: CASSYSRRAAGNTIYF.

This chain uses TRBV18 with TRBJ2-7, with a possible D match to TRBD1 (6 bases). CDR1 is KGHSH and CDR2 is LQKENI in the germline V gene. V lost 5 bases and J 2 bases, leaving 10 bases between the germline ends. CDR3 length: 13 residues. Here the CDR3 reads CASSSGQPYEQYF. The CDR3 bases are TGTGCCAGCTCATCCGGACAGCCCTACGAGCAGTACTTC.

The chain combines TRBV6-1 with TRBJ1-1; 7 nucleotides line up with TRBD1. V shed 4 bases, J shed 5 bases, and the junction held 16 bases outside the gene matches. Germline values: CDR1 MNHNS, CDR2 SASEGT. This CDR3 comprises 17 residues. The CDR3: CASSGKGVRQGGTEAFF. The CDR3, as DNA: TGTGCCAGCAGTGGGAAAGGGGTTAGACAGGGTGGAACTGAAGCTTTCTTT.

In its sample, this clone was seen once. V usage is TRBV5-1 and J usage is TRBJ1-2; possible D gene TRBD1, 5 bases. Germline lookup yields CDR1 SGHRS and CDR2 YFSETQ. Between the trimmed V and J ends, which lost 2 bases and 8 bases, there was a span of 19 bases. CDR3 length equals 15 residues. This CDR3 is CASSLDGHISSGYTF. CDR3 nucleotides: TGCGCCAGCAGCTTAGACGGACATATATCCTCGGGCTACACCTTC.

The rearrangement uses TRBV4-2 and TRBJ2-3; 13 nucleotides match TRBD2. This CDR3 has 16 amino acids. Looked up from germline, CDR1 is LGHNA and CDR2 is YNFKEQ. V lost 1 base and J lost 5; bases outside the gene matches: 3. CDR3 nucleotides: TGTGCCAGCAGCCAAGGACTAGCGGGGGGAGGAGATACGCAGTATTTT. Its translation is CASSQGLAGGGDTQYF.

The CDR3 loop is CASTIQGGNSPLHF. CDR3 nucleotide sequence: TGTGCCAGCACCATACAGGGGGGGAATTCACCCCTCCACTTT. J is TRBJ1-6 and V is TRBV19; 8 nucleotides line up with TRBD1. The germline V gene has CDR1 LNHDA and CDR2 SQIVND (reference sequence). The length of the CDR3 is 14 residues. V trimming: 9 bases; J trimming: 7 bases; junction bases outside the gene matches: 8.

The sample holds a few counts of this clone. The chain couples TRBV6-5 to TRBJ1-3, with 7 bases identical to TRBD1. From germline, CDR1 is MNHEY and CDR2 SVGAGI. J lost 2 bases, V lost 3 bases, and 4 bases had no gene match. The CDR3 consists of 15 residues. The CDR3 DNA reads TGTGCCAGCAGTTATGGGCAGGGGGCTGGAAACACCATATATTTT. This sequence encodes CASSYGQGAGNTIYF.

The V call is TRBV18, the J call TRBJ1-1; 7 positions agree with TRBD1. V shed 4 bases and J 3 bases; nucleotides not matched to a gene: 2. The CDR3 extends over 13 amino acids. CDR1 and CDR2 from the germline V gene are KGHSH and LQKENI. CDR3 nucleotide sequence: TGTGCCAGCTCACGAACAGGGGACACTGAAGCTTTCTTT. Amino acid sequence: CASSRTGDTEAFF.

The J gene is TRBJ1-5, the V gene TRBV12-3 or TRBV12-4; D is uncertain. There are 12 residues in the CDR3. V was trimmed by 3 bases and J by 11 bases, leaving 11 bases between them. The CDR3 loop reads CASSLGASAQHF. CDR3 in DNA: TGTGCCAGCAGTTTGGGAGCGTCGGCCCAGCATTTT.

The chain has TRBV5-1 and TRBJ1-1, with D unresolved. With 4 bases removed from V and 4 bases from J, the gap between germline ends came to 14 bases. Germline V gene lookup returns CDR1 SGHRS and CDR2 YFSETQ. The CDR3 covers 14 residues. The CDR3 DNA reads TGCGCCAGCAGCCCAGGACCGGGCTCCACTGAAGCTTTCTTT. Translating gives CASSPGPGSTEAFF.

This chain connects TRBV19 to TRBJ1-5; TRBD1 agrees at 7 bases. The CDR3 loop spans 16 amino acids. Germline V gene sequence: CDR1 LNHDA, CDR2 SQIVND (reference sequence). The trim removed 3 bases at V and 3 bases at J, leaving 8 bases unmatched. This chain's CDR3 is CASSIRQGGPNQPQHF. CDR3 DNA: TGTGCCAGTAGTATTCGACAGGGAGGCCCCAATCAGCCCCAGCATTTT.

The chain uses TRBV7-9 and TRBJ2-5, with D perhaps TRBD1 (7 bases). Germline V lookup: CDR1 SEHNR, CDR2 FQNEAQ (reference sequence). This CDR3 contains 14 residues. V was trimmed by 8 bases and J by 4 bases, leaving 17 bases between them. In DNA, the CDR3 is TGTGCCAGCTTCACAGACAGGGAGGCAGAGACCCAGTACTTC. Protein sequence: CASFTDREAETQYF.